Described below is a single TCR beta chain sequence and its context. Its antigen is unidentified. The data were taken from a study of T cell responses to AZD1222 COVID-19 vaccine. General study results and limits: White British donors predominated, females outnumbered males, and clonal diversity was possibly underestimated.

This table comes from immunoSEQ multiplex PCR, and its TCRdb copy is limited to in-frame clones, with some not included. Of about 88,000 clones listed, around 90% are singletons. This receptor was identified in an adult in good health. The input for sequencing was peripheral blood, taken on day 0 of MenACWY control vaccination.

CDR3 DNA sequence: TGTGCCAGTAGATCAGGGGGAACGCAGCCCAATCAGCCCCAGCATTTT. It codes for CASRSGGTQPNQPQHF. The chain uses TRBV19 and TRBJ1-5; 7 bases agree with TRBD1. The CDR3 covers 16 residues. V lost 6 bases, J lost 3 bases, and 11 bases stayed unmatched. From germline, CDR1 is LNHDA and CDR2 SQIVND (reference sequence).